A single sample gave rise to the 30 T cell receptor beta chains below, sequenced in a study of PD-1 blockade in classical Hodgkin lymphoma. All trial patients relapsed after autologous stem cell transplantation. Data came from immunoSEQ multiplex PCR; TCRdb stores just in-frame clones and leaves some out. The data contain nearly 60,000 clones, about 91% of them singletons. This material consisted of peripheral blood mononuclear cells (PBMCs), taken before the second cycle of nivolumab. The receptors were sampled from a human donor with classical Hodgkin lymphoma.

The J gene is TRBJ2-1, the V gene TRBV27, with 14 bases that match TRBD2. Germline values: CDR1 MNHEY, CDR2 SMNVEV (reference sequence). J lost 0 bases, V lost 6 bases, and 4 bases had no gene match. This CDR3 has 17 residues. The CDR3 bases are TGTGCCAGCAGGGGACTAGCGGGGGTAAGCTCCTACAATGAGCAGTTCTTC. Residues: CASRGLAGVSSYNEQFF.

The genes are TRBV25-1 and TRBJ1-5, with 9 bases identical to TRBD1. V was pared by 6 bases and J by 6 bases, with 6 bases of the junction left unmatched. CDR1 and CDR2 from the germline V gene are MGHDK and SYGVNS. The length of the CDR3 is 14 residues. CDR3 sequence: CASSATGGIQPQHF. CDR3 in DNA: TGTGCCAGCAGCGCTACAGGGGGCATTCAGCCCCAGCATTTT.

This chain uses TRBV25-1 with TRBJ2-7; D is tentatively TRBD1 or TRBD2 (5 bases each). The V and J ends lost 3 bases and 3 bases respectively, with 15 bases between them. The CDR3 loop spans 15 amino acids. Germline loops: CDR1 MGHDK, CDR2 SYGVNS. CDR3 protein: CASSDGGQGVYEQYF. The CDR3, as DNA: TGTGCCAGCAGTGACGGAGGTCAGGGAGTCTACGAGCAGTACTTC.

The CDR3 sequence is CASSSIGAGNGNEQFF. The CDR3 DNA sequence: TGTGCCAGTAGTAGTATCGGAGCGGGGAATGGCAATGAGCAGTTCTTC. The rearrangement joins TRBV19 to TRBJ2-1, with TRBD2 matching over 7 bases. There are 16 residues in the CDR3. CDR1 and CDR2 (germline): LNHDA, SQIVND (reference sequence). V lost 4 bases, J lost 6 bases, and 12 bases stayed unmatched.

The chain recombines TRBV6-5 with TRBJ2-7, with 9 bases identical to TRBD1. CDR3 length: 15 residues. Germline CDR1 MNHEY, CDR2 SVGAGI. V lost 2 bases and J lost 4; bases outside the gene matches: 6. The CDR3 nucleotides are TGTGCCAGCAGTTACCGACAGGGGGGCTGGTACGAGCAGTACTTC. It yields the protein CASSYRQGGWYEQYF.

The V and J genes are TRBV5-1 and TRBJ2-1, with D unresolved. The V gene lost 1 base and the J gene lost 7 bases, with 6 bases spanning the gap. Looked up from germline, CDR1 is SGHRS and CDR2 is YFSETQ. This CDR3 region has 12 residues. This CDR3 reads CASSLPQNEQFF. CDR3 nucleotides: TGCGCCAGCAGCTTGCCGCAGAATGAGCAGTTCTTC.

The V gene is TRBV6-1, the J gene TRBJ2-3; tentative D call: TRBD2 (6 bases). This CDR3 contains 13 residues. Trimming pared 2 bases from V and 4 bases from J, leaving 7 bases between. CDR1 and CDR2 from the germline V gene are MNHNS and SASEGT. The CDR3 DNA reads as TGTGCCAGCAGTGAATGGGACTCAGATACGCAGTATTTT. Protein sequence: CASSEWDSDTQYF.

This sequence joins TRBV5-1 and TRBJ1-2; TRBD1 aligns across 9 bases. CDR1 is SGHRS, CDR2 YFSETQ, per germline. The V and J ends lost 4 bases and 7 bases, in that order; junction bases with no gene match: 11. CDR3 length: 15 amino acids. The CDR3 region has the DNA TGCGCCAGCAGCGCCGGACAGGGGATAAATGCTGGCTACACCTTC. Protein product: CASSAGQGINAGYTF.

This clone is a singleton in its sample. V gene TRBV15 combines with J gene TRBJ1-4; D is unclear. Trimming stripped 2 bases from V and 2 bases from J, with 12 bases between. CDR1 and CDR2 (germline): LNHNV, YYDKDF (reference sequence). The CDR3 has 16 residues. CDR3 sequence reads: CATSRKLQETNEKLFF. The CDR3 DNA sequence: TGTGCCACCAGCAGAAAACTCCAGGAGACTAATGAAAAACTGTTTTTT.

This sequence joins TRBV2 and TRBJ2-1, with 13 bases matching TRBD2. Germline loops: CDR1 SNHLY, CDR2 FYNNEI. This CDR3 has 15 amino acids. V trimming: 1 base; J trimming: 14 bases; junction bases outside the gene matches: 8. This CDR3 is CASSEGGLAGVSKFF. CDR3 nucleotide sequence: TGTGCCAGCAGTGAAGGAGGACTAGCGGGAGTAAGCAAGTTCTTC.

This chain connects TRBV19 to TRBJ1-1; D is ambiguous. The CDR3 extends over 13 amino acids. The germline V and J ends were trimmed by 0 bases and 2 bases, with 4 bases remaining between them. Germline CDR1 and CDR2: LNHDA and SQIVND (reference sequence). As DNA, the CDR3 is TGTGCCAGTAGTATAGAGGCAAACACTGAAGCTTTCTTT. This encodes CASSIEANTEAFF. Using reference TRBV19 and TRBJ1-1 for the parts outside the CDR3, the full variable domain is DGGITQSPKYLFRKEGQNVTLSCEQNLNHDAMYWYRQDPGQGLRLIYYSQIVNDFQKGDIAEGYSVSREKKESFPLTVTSAQKNPTAFYLCASSIEANTEAFFGQGTRLTVV.

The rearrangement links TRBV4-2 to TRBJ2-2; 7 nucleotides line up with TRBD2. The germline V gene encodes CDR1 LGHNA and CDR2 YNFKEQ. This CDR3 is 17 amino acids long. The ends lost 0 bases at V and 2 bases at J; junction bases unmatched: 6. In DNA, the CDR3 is TGTGCCAGCAGCCAAGAGGAATTAGCGGGTAACACCGGGGAGCTGTTTTTT. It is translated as CASSQEELAGNTGELFF.

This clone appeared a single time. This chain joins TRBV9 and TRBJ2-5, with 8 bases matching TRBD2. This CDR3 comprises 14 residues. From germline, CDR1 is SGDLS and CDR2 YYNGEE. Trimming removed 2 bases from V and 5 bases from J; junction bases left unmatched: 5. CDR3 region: CASSVGGARETQYF. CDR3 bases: TGTGCCAGCAGCGTCGGGGGGGCTAGGGAGACCCAGTACTTC.

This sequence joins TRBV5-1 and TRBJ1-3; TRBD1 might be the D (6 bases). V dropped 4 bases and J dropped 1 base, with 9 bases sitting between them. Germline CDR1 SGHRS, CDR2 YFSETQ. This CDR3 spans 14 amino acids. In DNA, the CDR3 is TGCGCCAGCAGCGCAGGGGCTTCTGGAAACACCATATATTTT. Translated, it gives CASSAGASGNTIYF.

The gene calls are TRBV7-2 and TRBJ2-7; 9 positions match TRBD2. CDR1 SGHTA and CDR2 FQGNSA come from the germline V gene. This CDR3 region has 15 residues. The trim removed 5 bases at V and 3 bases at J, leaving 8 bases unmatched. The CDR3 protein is CASSRGLAGNYEQYF. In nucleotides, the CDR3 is TGTGCCAGCAGCCGCGGTCTAGCGGGAAACTACGAGCAGTACTTC.

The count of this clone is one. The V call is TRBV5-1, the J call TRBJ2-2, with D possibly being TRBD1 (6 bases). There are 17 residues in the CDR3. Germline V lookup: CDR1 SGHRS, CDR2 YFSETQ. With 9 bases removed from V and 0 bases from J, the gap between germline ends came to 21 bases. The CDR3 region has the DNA TGCGCCACCCCAGCCGGTCCAGGGGTCCCGAACACCGGGGAGCTGTTTTTT. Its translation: CATPAGPGVPNTGELFF. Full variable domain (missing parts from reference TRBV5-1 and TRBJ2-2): KAGVTQTPRYLIKTRGQQVTLSCSPISGHRSVSWYQQTPGQGLQFLFEYFSETQRNKGNFPGRFSGRQFSNSRSEMNVSTLELGDSALYLCATPAGPGVPNTGELFFGEGSRLTVL.

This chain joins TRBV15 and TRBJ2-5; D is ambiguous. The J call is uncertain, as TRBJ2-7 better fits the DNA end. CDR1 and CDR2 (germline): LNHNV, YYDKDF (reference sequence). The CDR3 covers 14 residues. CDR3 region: CATSRDLFTYEQYF. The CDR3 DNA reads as TGTGCCACCAGCAGAGACTTGTTCACCTACGAGCAGTACTTC.

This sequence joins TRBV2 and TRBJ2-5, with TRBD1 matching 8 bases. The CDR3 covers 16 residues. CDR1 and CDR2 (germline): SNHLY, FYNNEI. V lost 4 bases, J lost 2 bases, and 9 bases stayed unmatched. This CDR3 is CASSVGTGPEQETQYF. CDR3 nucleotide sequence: TGTGCCAGCAGTGTGGGGACAGGCCCAGAACAAGAGACCCAGTACTTC.

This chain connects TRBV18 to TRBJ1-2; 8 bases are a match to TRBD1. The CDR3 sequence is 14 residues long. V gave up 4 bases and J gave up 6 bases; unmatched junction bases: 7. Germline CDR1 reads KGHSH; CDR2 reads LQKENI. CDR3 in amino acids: CASSRTGTSDGYTF. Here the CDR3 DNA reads TGTGCCAGCTCACGGACAGGGACCTCCGATGGCTACACCTTC. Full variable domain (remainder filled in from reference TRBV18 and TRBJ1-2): NAGVMQNPRHLVRRRGQEARLRCSPMKGHSHVYWYRQLPEEGLKFMVYLQKENIIDESGMPKERFSAEFPKEGPSILRIQQVVRGDSAAYFCASSRTGTSDGYTFGSGTRLTVV.

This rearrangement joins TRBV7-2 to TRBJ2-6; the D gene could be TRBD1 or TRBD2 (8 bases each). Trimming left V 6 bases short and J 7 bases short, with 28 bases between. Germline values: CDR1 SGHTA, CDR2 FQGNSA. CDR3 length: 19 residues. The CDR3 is CASSVRGGQVGYSANVLTF. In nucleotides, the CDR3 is TGTGCCAGCAGTGTTCGGGGGGGACAGGTTGGCTATAGTGCCAACGTCCTGACTTTC.

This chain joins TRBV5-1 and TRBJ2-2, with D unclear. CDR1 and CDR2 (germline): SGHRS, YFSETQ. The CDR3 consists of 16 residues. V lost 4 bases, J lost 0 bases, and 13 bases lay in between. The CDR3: CASSPTYRTNTGELFF. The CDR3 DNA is TGCGCCAGCAGCCCCACCTATAGAACGAACACCGGGGAGCTGTTTTTT.

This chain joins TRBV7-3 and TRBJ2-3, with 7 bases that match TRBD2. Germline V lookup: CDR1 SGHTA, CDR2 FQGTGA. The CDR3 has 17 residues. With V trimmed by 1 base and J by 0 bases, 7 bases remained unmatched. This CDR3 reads CASSLNGGGMSTDTQYF. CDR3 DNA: TGTGCCAGCAGCTTAAATGGCGGGGGAATGAGCACAGATACGCAGTATTTT.

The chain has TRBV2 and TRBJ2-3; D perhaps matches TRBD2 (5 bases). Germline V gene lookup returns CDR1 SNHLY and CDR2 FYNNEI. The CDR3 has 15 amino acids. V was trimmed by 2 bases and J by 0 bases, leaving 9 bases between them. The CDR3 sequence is CASSEQDSSTDTQYF. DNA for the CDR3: TGTGCCAGCAGTGAACAGGACTCGAGCACAGATACGCAGTATTTT.

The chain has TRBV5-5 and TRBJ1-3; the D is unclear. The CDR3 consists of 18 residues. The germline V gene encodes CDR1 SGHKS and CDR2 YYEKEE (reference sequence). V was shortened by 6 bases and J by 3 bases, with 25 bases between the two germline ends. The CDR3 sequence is CASTRGGSAHLLGNTIYF. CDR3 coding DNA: TGTGCCAGCACCCGAGGCGGGTCGGCCCACCTTCTTGGAAACACCATATATTTT.

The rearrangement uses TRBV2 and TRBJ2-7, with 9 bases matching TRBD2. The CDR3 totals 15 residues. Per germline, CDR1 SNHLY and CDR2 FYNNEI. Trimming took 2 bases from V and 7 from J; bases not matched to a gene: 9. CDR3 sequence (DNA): TGTGCCAGCAGTGAACTGTGGTTAGCGGGGGCTGAGCAGTACTTC. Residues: CASSELWLAGAEQYF.

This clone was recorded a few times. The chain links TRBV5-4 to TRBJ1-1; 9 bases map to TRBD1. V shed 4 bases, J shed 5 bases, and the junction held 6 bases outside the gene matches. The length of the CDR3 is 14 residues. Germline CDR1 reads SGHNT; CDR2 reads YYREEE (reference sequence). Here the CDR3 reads CASSRTGAGTEAFF. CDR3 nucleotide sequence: TGTGCCAGCAGCCGGACAGGGGCTGGGACTGAAGCTTTCTTT.

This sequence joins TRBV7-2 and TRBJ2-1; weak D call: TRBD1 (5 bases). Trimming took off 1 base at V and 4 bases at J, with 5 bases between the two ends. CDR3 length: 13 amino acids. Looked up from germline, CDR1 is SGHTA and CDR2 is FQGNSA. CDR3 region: CASSLGQYNEQFF. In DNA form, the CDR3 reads TGTGCCAGCAGCTTAGGACAGTACAATGAGCAGTTCTTC.

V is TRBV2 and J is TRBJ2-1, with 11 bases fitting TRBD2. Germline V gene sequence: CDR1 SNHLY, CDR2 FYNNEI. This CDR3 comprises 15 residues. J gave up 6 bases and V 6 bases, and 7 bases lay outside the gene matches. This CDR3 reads CASRALAGGPNEQFF. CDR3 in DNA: TGTGCCAGCAGAGCCCTAGCGGGAGGCCCCAATGAGCAGTTCTTC.

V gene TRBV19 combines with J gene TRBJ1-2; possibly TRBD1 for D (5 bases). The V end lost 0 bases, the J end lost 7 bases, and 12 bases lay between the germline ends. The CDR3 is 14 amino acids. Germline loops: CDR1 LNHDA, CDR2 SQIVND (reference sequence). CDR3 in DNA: TGTGCCAGTAGTATAGAGGGCCAGGGCTCTGGCTACACCTTC. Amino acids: CASSIEGQGSGYTF.

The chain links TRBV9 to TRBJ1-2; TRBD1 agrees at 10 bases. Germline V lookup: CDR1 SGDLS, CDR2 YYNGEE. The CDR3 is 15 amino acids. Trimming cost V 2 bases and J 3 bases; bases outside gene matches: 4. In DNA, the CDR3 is TGTGCCAGCAGCGTTGGGACAGGGGCGGACTATGGCTACACCTTC. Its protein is CASSVGTGADYGYTF.